Following are 11 T cell receptor beta chains from one sample sequenced in a study of blood T cells in healthy people across ages. A second about 7 to 11 cycle PCR used barcoded and J-beta primers. TCRdb fed the 5' RACE reads into MiXCR, producing one record per CDR3 protein. The sample yields about 1.5 million distinct CDR3 sequences, approximately 43% seen once. The sample consisted of blood. The receptors originated from a woman in her late teens or twenties in good health.

DNA of the CDR3: TGCGCCAGCAAAGGCTACCCGGGACAGGGTTACGAGCAGTACTTC. Its translation is CASKGYPGQGYEQYF. The chain carries TRBV4-1 and TRBJ2-7; TRBD1 matches at 9 bases. Unmatched junction bases numbered 11, after V lost 7 bases and J lost 4 bases. Germline CDR1 MGHRA, CDR2 YSYEKL. This CDR3 spans 15 amino acids.

This chain uses TRBV19 with TRBJ1-2; the D is unclear. The length of the CDR3 is 15 residues. Looked up from germline, CDR1 is LNHDA and CDR2 is SQIVND (reference sequence). The germline V and J ends were trimmed by 10 bases and 1 base, with 19 bases remaining between them. CDR3 sequence: CATLGETENNYGYTF. The CDR3 DNA sequence: TGTGCCACCCTAGGAGAAACAGAGAATAACTATGGCTACACCTTC.

The genes are TRBV28 and TRBJ1-4; 7 bases are shared with TRBD1. CDR3 length: 14 residues. Germline CDR1 reads MDHEN; CDR2 reads SYDVKM. V lost 7 bases to trimming and J lost 11 bases; unmatched junction nucleotides: 13. DNA of the CDR3: TGTGCCAGCAACCGTGGACAGGAAAGGAGGAAACTGTTTTTT. Protein product: CASNRGQERRKLFF.

This clonotype has more than one count but fewer than ten. V usage is TRBV15 and J usage is TRBJ2-3, with D hard to call. The CDR3 has 13 amino acids. With 3 bases removed from V and 1 base from J, the gap between germline ends came to 5 bases. Germline CDR1 and CDR2: LNHNV and YYDKDF (reference sequence). CDR3 loop: CATSRHRTDTQYF. The CDR3 nucleotides read TGTGCCACCAGCAGGCACCGCACAGATACGCAGTATTTT.

Concerning this clonotype: This sequence is one base from a far larger clone and is likely a read error. V gene TRBV2 combines with J gene TRBJ1-2; 8 bases line up with TRBD1. Germline V lookup: CDR1 SNHLY, CDR2 FYNNEI. The CDR3 spans 12 residues. The CDR3, as DNA: TGTGCCAGCAGCGGACAGGGCTATGGCGACACCTTC. This sequence encodes CASSGQGYGDTF.

The rearrangement joins TRBV20-1 to TRBJ2-5, with 7 bases lining up with TRBD2. The V segment lost 0 bases and the J segment 1 base; nucleotides outside the gene matches: 5. From germline, CDR1 is DFQATT and CDR2 SNEGSKA (reference sequence). The CDR3 consists of 15 residues. CDR3 residues: CSARDRTGGQETQYF. CDR3 nucleotide sequence: TGCAGTGCTAGAGATCGGACGGGAGGCCAAGAGACCCAGTACTTC.

This clonotype was found a few times. CDR3 sequence: CASRGGTQYF. CDR3 bases: TGTGCCAGCAGGGGGGGAACGCAGTATTTT. The J gene is TRBJ2-3, the V gene TRBV12-3 or TRBV12-4; a possible D gene is TRBD2 (6 bases). The V end lost 6 bases, the J end lost 9 bases, and 7 bases lay between the germline ends. The CDR3 contains 10 residues.

This clonotype was seen at least ten times. This rearrangement joins TRBV28 to TRBJ2-1; D is possibly TRBD2 (7 bases). Germline V gene sequence: CDR1 MDHEN, CDR2 SYDVKM. The CDR3 runs 14 residues. Trimming removed 4 bases at V and 8 bases at J, with 15 bases between. The CDR3 region has the DNA TGTGCCAGCAGTTCTACAGGGACTATTGATGAGCAGTTCTTC. It encodes CASSSTGTIDEQFF.

The rearrangement links TRBV12-3 or TRBV12-4 to TRBJ2-1; 12 positions match TRBD2. V lost 2 bases, J lost 4 bases, and 9 bases stayed unmatched. This CDR3 has 18 residues. The CDR3 DNA reads TGTGCCAGCAGTTTACCTACGACTAGCGGGGGTCGGTACAATGAGCAGTTCTTC. It codes for CASSLPTTSGGRYNEQFF.

The rearrangement uses TRBV7-8 and TRBJ1-2, with D possibly being TRBD1 (5 bases). CDR1 is SGHVS, CDR2 FQNEAQ, per germline. With 0 bases removed from V and 8 bases from J, the gap between germline ends came to 16 bases. This CDR3 region has 15 residues. CDR3 coding DNA: TGTGCCAGCAGCTTAGCTCGCTTCATCAGGGACGGCTACACCTTC. Protein product: CASSLARFIRDGYTF.

This clonotype has only a few counts. V gene TRBV5-1 combines with J gene TRBJ1-2, with 8 bases aligning to TRBD1. The CDR3 spans 14 residues. Germline V gene lookup returns CDR1 SGHRS and CDR2 YFSETQ. V shed 0 bases and J 5 bases; nucleotides not matched to a gene: 3. The CDR3: CASSLEDREYGYTF. DNA for the CDR3: TGCGCCAGCAGCTTGGAGGACAGGGAATATGGCTACACCTTC.